This T cell receptor beta chain is drawn from a study of blood T cell repertoires in COVID-19. In the study overall: Acute and convalescent COVID-19 samples came from the United States, Italy and Spain.

The trim removed 3 bases at V and 7 bases at J, leaving 9 bases unmatched. CDR1 and CDR2 (germline): LGHNA, YNFKEQ. This CDR3 comprises 15 residues. Sequencing was performed with immunoSEQ multiplex PCR; in TCRdb, only in-frame clones are kept and a portion is missing. The data contain tens of thousands of clones, 87% of them singletons. The source material was peripheral blood. The TCR comes from a man aged 25 to 40 with acute or convalescent COVID-19. The chain is built from TRBV4-2 and TRBJ2-7; TRBD2 matches at 10 bases. DNA of the CDR3: TGTGCCAGCAGCCAGGAAGCGGGAGGGCAAGGAGAGCAGTACTTC. It codes for CASSQEAGGQGEQYF.